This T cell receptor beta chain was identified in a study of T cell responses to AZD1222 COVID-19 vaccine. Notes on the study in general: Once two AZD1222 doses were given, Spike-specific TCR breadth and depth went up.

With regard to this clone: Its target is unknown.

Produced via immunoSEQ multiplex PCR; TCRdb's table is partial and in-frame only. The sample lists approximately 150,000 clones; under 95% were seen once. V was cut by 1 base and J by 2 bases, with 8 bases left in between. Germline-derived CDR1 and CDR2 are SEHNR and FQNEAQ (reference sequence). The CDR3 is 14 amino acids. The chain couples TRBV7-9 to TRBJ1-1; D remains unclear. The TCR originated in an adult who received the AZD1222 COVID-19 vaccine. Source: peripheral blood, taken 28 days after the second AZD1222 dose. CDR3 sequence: CASSLVEGNTEAFF. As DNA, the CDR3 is TGTGCCAGCAGCTTAGTTGAGGGAAACACTGAAGCTTTCTTT.